This T cell receptor beta chain derives from a study of shared clonotypes between healthy human individuals (dated by TCRdb to between 2020 and 2021). Regarding the complete study: Three men and two women, aged 18 to 49 years, made up the cohort. Each donor's leukapheresis produced roughly between roughly 0.85 and 10 billion PBMCs. Blood TCR repertoires of 5 or 6 healthy adults were deeply sequenced to estimate repertoire size and the extent of clonotype sharing between individuals. To increase sequencing depth and limit assay-specific biases, TCR repertoire library preparation and sequencing were carried out by different laboratories using diverse techniques. For each donor, three plates each were used for CD4 naive and CD4 memory, two plates were used for CD8 naive, and one plate was used for CD8 memory. What the authors observed across the whole study: Even with the large sequencing depth, rarefaction of the sorted-subset datasets indicated that sequencing was incomplete. Clonotypes shared by all four sorted-subset donors showed higher generation probabilities than non-shared clonotypes. Pairwise subsampling indicated that sequencing depth was expected to affect the degree of clonotype sharing among donors. Naive subsets generally had larger estimated clonotype richness than memory subsets did. Sharing across a few donors was observed for approximately 5% of naive CD4, less than 4% of naive CD8, over 2% of memory CD4, and over 0.3% of memory CD8 clonotypes. The genetic and exposure-history diversity represented was limited by the small number of donors. Sampling was restricted to blood, and TCR repertoires in tissues likely differ from the TCR repertoires found in blood.

Healthy HIV-negative adults with no recently reported acute infections or vaccinations were included as donors. All donors were Caucasian adults living in Nashville, Tennessee, USA. CD4+ T cells were enriched through magnetic negative selection, after which naive cells were positively selected on CD45RA and the remaining negative fraction served as the memory subset. Blood was obtained by leukapheresis, after which PBMCs were separated by Ficoll-Histopaque density gradient centrifugation and cryopreserved in liquid nitrogen vapor phase. Analytical flow cytometry was used to check the purity and quantity of every magnetically sorted T cell population. Genomic DNA was isolated from every sorted fraction and measured by UV absorbance on a Nanodrop 2000c. The junction carries 12 bases between V and J, which are trimmed by 3 bases and 9 bases respectively. Inclusive of the bounding cysteine and phenylalanine, the CDR3 is 13 residues long. The entry retains the CDR3 DNA only, 39 bases that are in frame from base 1. The germline V gene specifies SGHTA as CDR1 and FQGNSA as CDR2.

Using the deep immunoSEQ assay, TCR CDR3 regions were amplified from genomic DNA by multiplex PCR. Extracted genomic DNA from each cell subset was distributed evenly across all wells of several immunoSEQ 96-well plates, and each plate was treated as a replicate. For sorted subsets, around 200 ng genomic DNA, equal to tens of thousands of T cell genomes, was loaded into each replicate PCR. Purified libraries were quantified with a Qubit 3.0 fluorometer, sized on a Bioanalyzer 2100, and re-quantified with the KAPA Library Quantification kit. Every immunoSEQ 96-well plate was sequenced on a dedicated single-read 150-cycle Illumina NextSeq 550 flow cell. The study's processing was this. The immunoSEQ output contained only junctional sequences without quality scores, so filtering could not match that applied to full-length reads. To assign V/J genes and CDR3, sequences were annotated using PyIR, a Python wrapper for IgBLAST v1.9, with IMGT germline references. Reads with weak V/J assignments (E-value above 1e-6), missing CDR3, stop codons, out-of-frame junctions, or ambiguous translated residues were removed. V3J clonotypes were defined as sequences sharing an identical inferred V gene, J gene, and CDR3 amino acid sequence. Percentage overlap between repertoires was calculated by dividing the number of shared unique clonotypes by the size of the smaller repertoire. Repertoire richness was assessed with RTK rarefaction, the Chao1 estimator, and Recon v2.1 estimates of unobserved clonotypes. Generation probabilities for all TCRbeta clonotypes obtained by the gDNA method from a few donors were computed using OLGA. TCRdb holds this immuneACCESS table with in-frame rearrangements only. Some clones are missing; in checked studies, unresolved V genes explain under half, and the rest has no known cause. From that table come the V and J calls and clone size; the DNA was used to work out D and trimming. This sample comprises some 2.3 million clones, 93% of them detected only once. Together, the top ten hold around 0.4% of the sample.

Note on this clone: Its antigen is not yet known. No per-base quality is available; no much larger clone lies one base away.

The sequence links TRBV7-2 to TRBJ2-1; TRBD2 is a weak D gene call, 6 bases matching. The clonotype originates from a man aged 18 to 29 in good health. Some clones in this sample may be carry-over from other donors' samples. The sequenced material came from naive CD4+ T cells from PBMCs. Taken with the paper, the label for cell subset or site translates to: CD45RA+ positively selected. The CDR3 region reads CASSFPGLSEQFF. The bases are TGTGCCAGCAGCTTTCCGGGACTTTCTGAGCAGTTCTTC.